The clone carrying this T cell receptor beta chain turned up a few times. TCRdb reprocessed the RT-PCR reads with MiXCR, giving one entry per CDR3 protein. The sample has more than 550,000 distinct CDR3 sequences, 14% seen once. With 4 bases removed from V and 5 bases from J, the gap between germline ends came to 23 bases. The CDR3 length is 17 residues. CDR1 is MGHRA and CDR2 is YSYEKL in the germline V gene. The origin of this receptor is a female donor in good health, serving as a healthy control. The rearrangement links TRBV4-1 to TRBJ2-5; D could derive from TRBD1 or TRBD2 (5 bases each). Sequenced input: memory CD4+ T cells from blood. The chain's CDR3 is CASSPGTANLLEETQYF. The DNA for the CDR3 is TGCGCCAGCAGCCCAGGGACCGCCAACCTGCTAGAGGAGACCCAGTACTTC.